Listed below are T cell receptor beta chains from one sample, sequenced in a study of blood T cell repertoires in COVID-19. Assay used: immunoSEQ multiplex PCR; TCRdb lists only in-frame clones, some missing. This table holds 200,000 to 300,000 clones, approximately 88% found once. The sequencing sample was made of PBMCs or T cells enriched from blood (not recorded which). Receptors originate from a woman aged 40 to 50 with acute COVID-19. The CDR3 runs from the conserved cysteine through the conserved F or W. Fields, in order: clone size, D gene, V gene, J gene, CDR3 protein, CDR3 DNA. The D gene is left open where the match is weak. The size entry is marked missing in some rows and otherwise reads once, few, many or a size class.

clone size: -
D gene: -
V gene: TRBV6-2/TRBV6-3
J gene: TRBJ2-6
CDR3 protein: CASSLQGPGANVLTF
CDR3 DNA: TGTGCCAGCAGTCTACAGGGACCTGGGGCCAACGTCCTGACTTTC

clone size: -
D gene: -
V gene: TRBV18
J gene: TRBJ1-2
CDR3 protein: CASSLVANYGYTF
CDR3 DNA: TGTGCCAGCTCACTAGTAGCTAACTATGGCTACACCTTC

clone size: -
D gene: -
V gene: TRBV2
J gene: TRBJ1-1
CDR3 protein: CASRTWAEAFF
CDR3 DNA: TGTGCCAGCAGGACTTGGGCTGAAGCTTTCTTT

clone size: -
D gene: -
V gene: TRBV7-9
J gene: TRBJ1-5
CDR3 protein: CASSEGRLSNQPQHF
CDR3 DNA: TGTGCCAGCAGCGAGGGTCGATTGAGCAATCAGCCCCAGCATTTT

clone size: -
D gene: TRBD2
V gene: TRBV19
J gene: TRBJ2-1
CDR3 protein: CASSITTGGNEQFF
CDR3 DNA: TGTGCCAGTAGTATTACGACGGGGGGCAATGAGCAGTTCTTC

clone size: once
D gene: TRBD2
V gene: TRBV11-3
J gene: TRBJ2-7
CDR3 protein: CASSLGPSGSYEQYF
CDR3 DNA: TGTGCCAGCAGCTTAGGGCCTAGCGGGAGCTACGAGCAGTACTTC

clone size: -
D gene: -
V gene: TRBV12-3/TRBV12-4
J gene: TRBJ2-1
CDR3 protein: CASSLGRGSEQFF
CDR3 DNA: TGTGCCAGCAGTTTAGGTAGAGGGAGTGAGCAGTTCTTC

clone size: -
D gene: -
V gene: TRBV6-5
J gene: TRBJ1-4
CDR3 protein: CASSHSGAANEKLFF
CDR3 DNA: TGTGCCAGCAGTCACTCGGGGGCGGCTAATGAAAAACTGTTTTTT

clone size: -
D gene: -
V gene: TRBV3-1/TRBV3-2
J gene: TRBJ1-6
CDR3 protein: CASSQDSGANSPLHF
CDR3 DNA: TGTGCCAGCAGCCAAGATTCAGGGGCAAATTCACCCCTCCACTTT

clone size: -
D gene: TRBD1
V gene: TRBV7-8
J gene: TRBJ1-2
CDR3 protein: CASSTTGNGYTF
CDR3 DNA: TGTGCCAGCAGCACGACAGGGAATGGCTACACCTTC

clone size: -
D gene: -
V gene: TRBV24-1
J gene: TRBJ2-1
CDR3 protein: CATMFSGINEQFF
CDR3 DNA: TGTGCCACCATGTTTTCGGGGATCAATGAGCAGTTCTTC

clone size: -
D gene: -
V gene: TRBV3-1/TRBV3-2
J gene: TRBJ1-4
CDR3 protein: CASSPRKWSGVNEKLFF
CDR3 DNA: TGTGCCAGCAGCCCGCGGAAATGGTCGGGGGTTAATGAAAAACTGTTTTTT

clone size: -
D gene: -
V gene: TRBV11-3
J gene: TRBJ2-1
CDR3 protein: CASSRRTGNNEQFF
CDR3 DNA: TGTGCCAGCAGCCGAAGGACGGGAAACAATGAGCAGTTCTTC

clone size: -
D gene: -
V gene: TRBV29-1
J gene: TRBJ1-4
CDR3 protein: CSVVDYGKLFF
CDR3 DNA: TGCAGCGTTGTTGATTACGGAAAACTGTTTTTT

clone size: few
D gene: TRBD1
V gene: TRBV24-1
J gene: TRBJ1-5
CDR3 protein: CATSDTGQGSNQPQHF
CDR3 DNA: TGTGCCACCAGTGACACTGGACAGGGCAGCAATCAGCCCCAGCATTTT

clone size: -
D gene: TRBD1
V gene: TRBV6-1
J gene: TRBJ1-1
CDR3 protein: CASSADRFIIGTEAFF
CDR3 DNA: TGTGCCAGCAGTGCGGACAGGTTTATTATTGGCACTGAAGCTTTCTTT

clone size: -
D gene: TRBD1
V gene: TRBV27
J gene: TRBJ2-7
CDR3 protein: CASRPTGGGYEQYF
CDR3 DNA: TGTGCCAGCAGACCGACAGGGGGCGGTTACGAGCAGTACTTC

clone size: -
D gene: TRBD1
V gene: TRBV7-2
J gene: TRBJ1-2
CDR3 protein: CASSLVFRQGDYGYTF
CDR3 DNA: TGTGCCAGCAGCTTAGTTTTTAGACAGGGTGACTATGGCTACACCTTC

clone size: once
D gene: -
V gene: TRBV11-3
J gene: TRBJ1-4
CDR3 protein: CASRSTTNEKLFF
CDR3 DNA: TGTGCCAGCAGGAGTACAACTAATGAAAAACTGTTTTTT

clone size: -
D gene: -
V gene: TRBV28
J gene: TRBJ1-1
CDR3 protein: CASIRQYLGTEAFF
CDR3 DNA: TGTGCCAGCATAAGACAGTACCTGGGGACTGAAGCTTTCTTT